A selection of T cell receptor beta chains follows, all from one sample in a study of OX40 agonist ivuxolimab in advanced cancers. The repertoire was sequenced with immunoSEQ multiplex PCR; TCRdb's copy has only in-frame clones and lacks some. The data show some 33,000 clones, roughly 83% seen once. Sequencing used CD4+ or CD8+ T cells sorted from blood, obtained in a trial of the OX40 agonist ivuxolimab. The receptors were sampled from an adult with an advanced solid tumor such as melanoma, head and neck, liver or kidney cancer. CDR3s include the opening cysteine and the closing phenylalanine or tryptophan. A D gene is named only where the DNA matches it firmly. Only some rows state a clone size, as once, few, many or a class for expanded clones.

>TRBV5-6|NA|TRBJ1-2|NA
CASSLAGSGGYTF
TGTGCCAGCAGCTTGGCAGGGTCGGGTGGCTACACCTTC
>TRBV20-1|few|TRBJ2-1|NA
CSGGPMTEQFF
TGCAGTGGGGGCCCCATGACTGAGCAGTTCTTC
>TRBV27|NA|TRBJ1-1|NA
CASSTLTDATNTEAFF
TGTGCCAGCAGTACACTTACAGACGCAACAAACACTGAAGCTTTCTTT
>TRBV7-3|NA|TRBJ2-1|NA
CASSLGTGGGNEQFF
TGTGCCAGCAGCTTAGGGACGGGTGGTGGGAATGAGCAGTTCTTC
>TRBV6-5|NA|TRBJ2-7|TRBD1
CASSYRGLNEQYF
TGTGCCAGCAGTTACAGGGGGCTAAACGAGCAGTACTTC
>TRBV2|NA|TRBJ2-7|NA
CASSGGLPWGEQYF
TGTGCCAGCAGTGGGGGACTCCCTTGGGGTGAGCAGTACTTC
>TRBV7-7|NA|TRBJ2-7|TRBD1
CASSLGTGGSYEQYF
TGTGCTAGCAGCTTAGGGACAGGGGGCTCCTACGAGCAGTACTTC
>TRBV5-8|NA|TRBJ2-7|NA
CASSLAGTSEQYF
TGTGCCAGCAGCTTGGCCGGGACGAGCGAGCAGTACTTC
>TRBV4-1|NA|TRBJ2-1|NA
CAGSQEDGGPSNEQFF
TGCGCCGGCAGCCAAGAGGACGGGGGGCCTAGTAATGAGCAGTTCTTC
>TRBV28|NA|TRBJ2-3|NA
CASSFREYTDTQYF
TGTGCCAGCAGTTTCCGGGAGTACACAGATACGCAGTATTTT
>TRBV27|NA|TRBJ2-7|NA
CASSLSANTYEQYF
TGTGCCAGCAGTTTATCCGCCAACACCTACGAGCAGTACTTC
>TRBV30|NA|TRBJ2-2|NA
CAHYTGELFF
TGTGCCCATTATACCGGGGAGCTGTTTTTT
>TRBV28|NA|TRBJ2-7|NA
CASSLGPPSGNEQYF
TGTGCCAGCAGTTTAGGCCCCCCCTCGGGAAACGAGCAGTACTTC
>TRBV28|NA|TRBJ1-4|TRBD1
CASRDRGHLTATNEKLFF
TGTGCCAGCAGGGACAGGGGGCACCTTACTGCAACTAATGAAAAACTGTTTTTT
>TRBV2|NA|TRBJ2-1|NA
CASSGPSGGNEQFF
TGTGCCAGCAGTGGGCCTTCTGGGGGGAATGAGCAGTTCTTC
>TRBV19|NA|TRBJ1-1|TRBD1
CATSGTGGRGPEAFF
TGTGCCACCTCCGGGACAGGGGGAAGGGGGCCTGAAGCTTTCTTT
>TRBV25-1|NA|TRBJ2-6|NA
CASSDYSGANVLTF
TGTGCCAGCAGTGATTACTCTGGGGCCAACGTCCTGACTTTC
>TRBV6-1|NA|TRBJ2-2|NA
CASRDFSGELFF
TGTGCCAGCAGGGATTTTTCCGGGGAGCTGTTTTTT
>TRBV10-2|NA|TRBJ2-7|NA
CASSAGSYEQYF
TGCGCCAGCAGTGCTGGCTCCTACGAGCAGTACTTC
>TRBV6-6|NA|TRBJ1-1|NA
CASSAGTPLVEAFF
TGTGCCAGCAGTGCCGGGACCCCGCTGGTTGAAGCTTTCTTT
>TRBV7-9|NA|TRBJ2-2|NA
CASSLEDTGEDTGELFF
TGTGCCAGCAGCTTAGAAGATACGGGAGAGGACACCGGGGAGCTGTTTTTT
>TRBV7-6|NA|TRBJ2-7|NA
CASSSPHSSYEQYF
TGTGCCAGCAGCTCCCCCCACAGCTCCTACGAGCAGTACTTC
>TRBV9|NA|TRBJ1-1|NA
CASSEDSLNTEAFF
TGTGCCAGCAGCGAAGACAGCCTGAACACTGAAGCTTTCTTT
>TRBV5-1|NA|TRBJ1-4|NA
CASSQSGPGETNEKLFF
TGCGCCAGCAGCCAATCGGGTCCAGGTGAAACTAATGAAAAACTGTTTTTT
>TRBV5-6|NA|TRBJ2-5|NA
CASSTVRRGLETQYF
TGTGCCAGCAGCACTGTCAGGAGGGGCTTAGAGACCCAGTACTTC
>TRBV30|NA|TRBJ2-1|TRBD2
CAWRLAASYNEQFF
TGTGCCTGGCGACTAGCGGCCTCCTACAATGAGCAGTTCTTC
>TRBV5-1|NA|TRBJ2-3|TRBD1
CASSLYSGGSTDTQYF
TGCGCCAGCAGCTTGTACTCAGGGGGCAGCACAGATACGCAGTATTTT
>TRBV5-4|NA|TRBJ1-2|NA
CASSWDGRGSNYGYTF
TGTGCCAGCAGCTGGGATGGACGGGGCTCTAACTATGGCTACACCTTC